A single sample gave rise to the 10 T cell receptor beta chains below, sequenced in a study of T cells after yellow fever vaccination. TCRdb recomputed calls from the 5' RACE reads with MiXCR, one row per CDR3 protein. The sample shows about 260,000 distinct CDR3 sequences, around 5.3% of them seen only once. Sequenced material: CD4+ T cells sorted from PBMCs, taken on the day of the yellow fever booster vaccination. The source is a man between 18 and 29 years old who received the YFV17D yellow fever vaccine.

This clonotype was counted many times. This sequence joins TRBV7-2 and TRBJ2-2, with D unresolved. CDR1 and CDR2 from the germline V gene are SGHTA and FQGNSA. V dropped 1 base and J dropped 6 bases, with 12 bases sitting between them. The CDR3 runs 15 residues. The CDR3 region has the DNA TGTGCCAGCAGCTTAGGGCGGACCTTATCCGGGGAGCTGTTTTTT. Protein product: CASSLGRTLSGELFF.

The V call is TRBV28, the J call TRBJ1-1; D remains unclear. This CDR3 is built from 14 residues. Germline-derived CDR1 and CDR2 are MDHEN and SYDVKM. Trimming removed 2 bases at V and 2 bases at J, with 9 bases between. The CDR3 coding sequence is TGTGCCAGCAGTTTACCGTCCCCAAACACTGAAGCTTTCTTT. Encoded protein: CASSLPSPNTEAFF. Variable domain in full (rest from reference TRBV28 and TRBJ1-1): DVKVTQSSRYLVKRTGEKVFLECVQDMDHENMFWYRQDPGLGLRLIYFSYDVKMKEKGDIPEGYSVSREKKERFSLILESASTNQTSMYLCASSLPSPNTEAFFGQGTRLTVV.

V is TRBV4-1 and J is TRBJ1-2; D ambiguous. In germline, CDR1 is MGHRA, CDR2 YSYEKL. Trimming shortened V by 3 bases and J by 1 base, and 18 bases separated the two germline ends. This CDR3 comprises 17 residues. CDR3 sequence: CASSQAILLRDNYGYTF. The CDR3 DNA reads as TGCGCCAGCAGCCAGGCTATACTTCTCCGGGATAACTATGGCTACACCTTC.

This clonotype showed up many times. The chain is built from TRBV7-2 and TRBJ1-2; 7 bases fit TRBD1. The junction had 2 bases not matched to a gene; V was cut back by 5 bases and J by 2 bases. The germline gives CDR1 SGHTA, CDR2 FQGNSA. The CDR3 runs to 13 residues. The DNA of the CDR3 is TGTGCCAGCAGCCCGGACAGGAACTATGGCTACACCTTC. The encoded protein is CASSPDRNYGYTF. Looking up the rest from reference TRBV7-2 and TRBJ1-2 gives the full variable domain: GAGVSQSPSNKVTEKGKDVELRCDPISGHTALYWYRQSLGQGLEFLIYFQGNSAPDKSGLPSDRFSAERTGGSVSTLTIQRTQQEDSAVYLCASSPDRNYGYTFGSGTRLTVV.

There are many counts of this clonotype. V usage is TRBV10-3 and J usage is TRBJ1-5, with D perhaps matching TRBD1 (6 bases). V dropped 6 bases and J dropped 5 bases, with 14 bases sitting between them. The CDR3 spans 14 residues. The germline V gene has CDR1 ENHRY and CDR2 SYGVKD. CDR3 sequence: CAISPGGGYQPQHF. CDR3 bases: TGTGCCATCAGCCCCGGTGGGGGCTATCAGCCCCAGCATTTT.

This clonotype has just a few counts. The V and J genes are TRBV4-3 and TRBJ2-7; D unresolved. Per germline, CDR1 LGHNA and CDR2 YSLEER. The CDR3 has 14 amino acids. Between the trimmed V and J ends, which lost 0 bases and 6 bases, there was a span of 12 bases. CDR3 DNA sequence: TGCGCCAGCAGCCAAGATGGGGTCGGCGGCGAGCAGTACTTC. This sequence encodes CASSQDGVGGEQYF.

This clonotype was picked up many times. The V and J genes are TRBV9 and TRBJ2-5; D possibly uses TRBD1 or TRBD2 (5 bases each). Trimming stripped 1 base from V and 3 bases from J, with 7 bases between. CDR1 and CDR2 from the germline V gene are SGDLS and YYNGEE. The CDR3 sequence is 13 residues long. The CDR3 loop reads CASSVRDEETQYF. The CDR3 DNA sequence: TGTGCCAGCAGCGTAAGGGACGAAGAGACCCAGTACTTC.

The chain recombines TRBV11-3 with TRBJ2-2; weak D call: TRBD1 (6 bases). The CDR3 has 14 residues. The ends were cut back, 8 bases at V and 3 bases at J, with 13 bases in the middle. Germline lookup yields CDR1 SGHNT and CDR2 YENEEA. The CDR3 protein is CASSQGLYTGELFF. The DNA of the CDR3 is TGTGCCAGCTCCCAGGGGTTGTACACCGGGGAGCTGTTTTTT.

The table lists this clonotype with many counts. The rearrangement uses TRBV21-1 and TRBJ2-3; the D segment call TRBD1 is taken from the table without a DNA check. TRBV21-1 counts as a pseudogene. The CDR3 is 18 amino acids. The CDR3 spells CASSTRPPLYRDTDTQYF. The DNA for the CDR3 is TGTGCCAGCAGCACCAGACCCCCTCTTTACAGGGATACAGATACGCAGTATTTT.

The table lists this clonotype with many counts. The chain is built from TRBV19 and TRBJ1-1, with TRBD1 matching 7 bases. This CDR3 is 15 amino acids long. V lost 5 bases to trimming and J lost 4 bases; unmatched junction nucleotides: 10. Per germline, CDR1 LNHDA and CDR2 SQIVND (reference sequence). This chain's CDR3 is CASSPYGQVGTEAFF. Written as DNA, the CDR3 is TGTGCCAGTAGTCCTTACGGACAGGTCGGCACTGAAGCTTTCTTT.